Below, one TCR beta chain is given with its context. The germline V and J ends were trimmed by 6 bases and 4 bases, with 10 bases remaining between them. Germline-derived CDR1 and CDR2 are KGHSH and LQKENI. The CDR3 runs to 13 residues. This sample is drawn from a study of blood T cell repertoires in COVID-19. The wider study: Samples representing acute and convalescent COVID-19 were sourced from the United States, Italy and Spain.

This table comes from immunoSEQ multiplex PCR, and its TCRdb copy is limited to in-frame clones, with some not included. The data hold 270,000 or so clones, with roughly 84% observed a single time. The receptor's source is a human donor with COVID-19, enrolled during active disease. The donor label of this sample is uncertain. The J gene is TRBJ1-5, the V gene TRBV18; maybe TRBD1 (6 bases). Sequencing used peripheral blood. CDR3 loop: CASSSQGNQPQHF. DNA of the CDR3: TGTGCCAGCTCCTCCCAGGGGAATCAGCCCCAGCATTTT. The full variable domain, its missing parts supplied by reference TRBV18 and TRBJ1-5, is NAGVMQNPRHLVRRRGQEARLRCSPMKGHSHVYWYRQLPEEGLKFMVYLQKENIIDESGMPKERFSAEFPKEGPSILRIQQVVRGDSAAYFCASSSQGNQPQHFGDGTRLSIL.